This TCR beta chain is from a study of blood T cell repertoires in COVID-19 (dated by TCRdb to about 2020). A note on the overall study: Samples covering the acute and convalescent phases of COVID-19 were provided by collaborators in the United States, Italy and Spain. The prospective study material was composed of cDNA or gDNA derived from T cells, B-cell-depleted T cells, or PBMCs. The dataset comprised deeply sampled blood TCRbeta repertoires from subjects exposed to, actively infected with, or recovered from COVID-19. A freely available public database, intended as a resource for researchers studying the immune response to SARS-CoV-2, is where the repertoires were released. Samples came from the ongoing ImmuneRACE study (first 160 participants) plus 1,254 subjects from 6 global collaborators. A de-identified subject ID, COVID-19 status, age in years and sex were almost always included in the sample metadata. Where available, HLA class I and class II types were taken from metadata supplied by the sample provider and were not determined by assay-based typing.

CDR1 and CDR2 are read off the germline V gene as MNHEY and SVGAGI. A distance of 13 bases separates the germline ends of V and J, which lose 4 bases and 9 bases respectively. Reading from cysteine to phenylalanine, the CDR3 counts 14 amino acids. Solely the CDR3 DNA is kept, with 42 bases framed from the first base. Collaborating institutions collected whole blood in K2EDTA tubes following their own protocols. For TCRbeta analysis, collaborator samples were shipped as frozen whole blood, as isolated PBMCs, or as DNA extracted from either sample type. A note on this clone: No antigen is known for it. No base quality information exists; no much larger clone differs at one position.

The immunoSEQ Assay, a bias-controlled multiplex PCR, was used to amplify TCRbeta CDR3 regions from genomic DNA. The authors' analysis ran thus. Nucleated cell counts per sample were estimated from amplification of reference gene primers within the assay. Sequence reads were collapsed and filtered to measure the absolute abundance of every unique TCRbeta CDR3 rearrangement. For each sample, productive Simpson clonality was calculated as the square root of Simpson's diversity index across productive rearrangements. TCRdb carries this immuneACCESS record with in-frame sequences only. Its versions omit some clonotypes, under half of them owing to an unresolved V gene in the studies checked, with the rest unexplained. From that table come the V and J calls and clone size; the DNA was used to work out D and trimming. Counted in this sample were about 120,000 clones; 85% of them appeared once. About 3.8% of the sample comes from the top ten.

On the study overall, not on this receptor specifically: The quantity of clinical and demographic metadata differed by source and by participant and was supplied without curation.

What was sequenced was peripheral blood. This TCR derives from a man in his 60s with acute or convalescent COVID-19. The chain is assembled from TRBV6-5 and TRBJ1-6; the best D guess is TRBD1, with 5 bases matching. The nucleotide sequence reads TGTGCCAGCAGTTCCGACAGAGATGGTTCACCCCTCCACTTT. This sequence encodes CASSSDRDGSPLHF.